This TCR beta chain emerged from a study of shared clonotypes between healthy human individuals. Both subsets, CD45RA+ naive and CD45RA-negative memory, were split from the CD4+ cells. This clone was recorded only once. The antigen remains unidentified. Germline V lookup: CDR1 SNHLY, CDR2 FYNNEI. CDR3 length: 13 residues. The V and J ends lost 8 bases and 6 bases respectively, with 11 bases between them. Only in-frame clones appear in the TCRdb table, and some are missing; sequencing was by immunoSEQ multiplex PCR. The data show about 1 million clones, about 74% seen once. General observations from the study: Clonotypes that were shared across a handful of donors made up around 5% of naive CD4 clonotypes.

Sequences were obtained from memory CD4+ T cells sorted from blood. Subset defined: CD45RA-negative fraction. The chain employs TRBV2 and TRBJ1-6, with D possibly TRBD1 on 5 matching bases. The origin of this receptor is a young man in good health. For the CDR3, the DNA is TGTGCCAGCGTCGGGACGGCTAATTCACCCCTCCACTTT. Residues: CASVGTANSPLHF.